A selection of T cell receptor beta chains follows, all from one sample in a study of T cells after posttransplantation cyclophosphamide. Generated by immunoSEQ multiplex PCR, the TCRdb table keeps only in-frame clones and is missing some. The sample yields about 33,000 clones, without any singletons. Material: PBMCs. The receptors here all came from a woman aged 25-40 years in good health and a related stem cell transplant donor. Both conserved end residues are part of each CDR3. The D gene is left open where the match is weak. Clone sizes are given selectively: once, few, many, or a class where the clone is expanded.

many	TRBJ1-4	TRBV6-2/TRBV6-3	16	-	CASSYRRAGAGEKLFF	TGTGCCAGCAGTTACCGGCGGGCAGGGGCGGGTGAAAAACTGTTTTTT
many	TRBJ2-2	TRBV7-9	18	TRBD1	CASSRGTGARANTGELFF	TGTGCCAGCAGCCGAGGGACAGGGGCACGTGCGAACACCGGGGAGCTGTTTTTT
many	TRBJ2-3	TRBV25-1	13	TRBD2	CASSGAGVDTQYF	TGTGCCAGCAGTGGGGCGGGGGTCGATACGCAGTATTTT
many	TRBJ1-6	TRBV27	14	-	CASRKASISSPLHF	TGTGCCAGCAGGAAAGCCTCTATAAGTTCACCCCTCCACTTT
-	TRBJ2-5	TRBV4-1	18	TRBD2	CASSQDTGLAGARKTQYF	TGCGCCAGCAGCCAAGATACGGGACTAGCGGGGGCGAGGAAGACCCAGTACTTC
many	TRBJ2-7	TRBV5-4	13	-	CASSTGQPYEQYF	TGTGCCAGCAGCACGGGACAACCCTACGAGCAGTACTTC
few	TRBJ2-3	TRBV6-6	14	-	CASSYLGTQHTQYF	TGTGCCAGCAGTTACCTGGGCACCCAGCATACGCAGTATTTT
many	TRBJ2-7	TRBV19	13	TRBD1	CASRQGGVYEQYF	TGTGCCAGTAGACAGGGGGGAGTCTACGAGCAGTACTTC
-	TRBJ2-5	TRBV6-5	13	TRBD2	CASSKRGGETQYF	TGTGCCAGCAGCAAGCGGGGTGGAGAGACCCAGTACTTC
many	TRBJ1-6	TRBV5-6	14	-	CASSLEQVTSPLHF	TGTGCCAGCAGCTTGGAGCAGGTTACTTCACCCCTCCACTTT
many	TRBJ1-1	TRBV6-5	14	-	CASSYRGSNTEAFF	TGTGCCAGCAGTTACCGGGGGTCGAACACTGAAGCTTTCTTT
many	TRBJ2-6	TRBV5-1	17	-	CASSLAGAGSGANVLTF	TGCGCCAGCAGCTTGGCAGGGGCAGGGTCTGGGGCCAACGTCCTGACTTTC
many	TRBJ1-1	TRBV19	16	TRBD1	CASSPTLGRGHPEAFF	TGTGCCAGTAGTCCCACCCTCGGCAGGGGGCACCCTGAAGCTTTCTTT
many	TRBJ2-3	TRBV6-5	15	TRBD2	CASSSPRGGGDTQYF	TGTGCCAGCAGTTCTCCTCGCGGGGGAGGAGATACGCAGTATTTT
many	TRBJ1-2	TRBV6-1	14	-	CASSEFITGYGYTF	TGTGCCAGCAGTGAATTCATTACCGGCTATGGCTACACCTTC
many	TRBJ2-7	TRBV5-4	13	-	CASSLELPYEQYF	TGTGCCAGCAGCCTCGAACTTCCCTACGAGCAGTACTTC
many	TRBJ1-2	TRBV5-1	14	TRBD1	CASSLGQGVYGYTF	TGCGCCAGCAGCCTGGGGCAGGGGGTCTATGGCTACACCTTC
many	TRBJ2-1	TRBV7-9	15	TRBD2	CASRGLAGLYNEQFF	TGTGCCAGCAGGGGACTAGCGGGACTTTACAATGAGCAGTTCTTC
-	TRBJ1-6	TRBV25-1	14	-	CASSDKGFHSPLHF	TGTGCCAGCAGTGATAAAGGCTTCCATTCACCCCTCCACTTT
many	TRBJ2-7	TRBV13	11	-	CASSYRAEQYF	TGTGCCAGCAGCTACAGGGCCGAGCAGTACTTC
many	TRBJ2-1	TRBV28	16	TRBD1	CASSLRGQGIYNEQFF	TGTGCCAGCAGTTTACGGGGACAGGGCATATACAATGAGCAGTTCTTC
many	TRBJ2-1	TRBV5-5	16	TRBD1	CASSQRTGWKYNEQFF	TGTGCCAGCAGTCAACGGACAGGGTGGAAATACAATGAGCAGTTCTTC
many	TRBJ2-1	TRBV7-6	16	TRBD1	CASSSSGGASYNEQFF	TGTGCCAGCAGCTCTTCAGGGGGCGCCTCCTACAATGAGCAGTTCTTC
many	TRBJ1-2	TRBV7-8	15	-	CASSLALGPSYGYTF	TGTGCCAGCAGCTTAGCTCTGGGCCCCAGCTATGGCTACACCTTC
many	TRBJ1-6	TRBV6-2/TRBV6-3	16	-	CASSYPGRTYNSPLHF	TGTGCCAGCAGTTACCCAGGGAGAACCTATAATTCACCCCTCCACTTT
few	TRBJ1-2	TRBV6-1	15	TRBD1	CASADRVGANYGYTF	TGTGCCAGCGCCGACAGGGTTGGGGCTAACTATGGCTACACCTTC
few	TRBJ2-7	TRBV9	18	TRBD2	CASSDQGTSGGGSYEQYF	TGTGCCAGCAGCGACCAGGGGACTAGCGGGGGGGGCTCCTACGAGCAGTACTTC
-	TRBJ1-6	TRBV30	13	-	CAWNLAADSPLHF	TGTGCCTGGAATCTTGCGGCGGATTCACCCCTCCACTTT
many	TRBJ2-6	TRBV5-5	17	-	CASSLVGARAGANVLTF	TGTGCCAGCAGCTTGGTGGGGGCGAGAGCTGGGGCCAACGTCCTGACTTTC
many	TRBJ2-2	TRBV4-3	15	TRBD1	CASSTRQGRTGELFF	TGCGCCAGCAGCACCCGACAGGGCCGCACCGGGGAGCTGTTTTTT
-	TRBJ2-7	TRBV6-5	14	TRBD1	CASRLGQGYYEQYF	TGTGCCAGCAGGCTCGGACAGGGATACTACGAGCAGTACTTC
few	TRBJ2-2	TRBV29-1	14	-	CSVEVVGVAGELFF	TGCAGCGTTGAAGTTGTAGGGGTAGCCGGGGAGCTGTTTTTT
many	TRBJ1-2	TRBV14	13	TRBD1	CASSPRTGDGYTF	TGTGCCAGCAGCCCAAGGACAGGGGATGGCTACACCTTC
many	TRBJ2-7	TRBV7-6	13	-	CASSLGASYEQYF	TGTGCCAGCAGCTTAGGAGCTTCCTACGAGCAGTACTTC
few	TRBJ2-5	TRBV4-2	17	TRBD2	CASSPRVAGVGRETQYF	TGTGCCAGCAGCCCGAGGGTAGCGGGGGTCGGGAGAGAGACCCAGTACTTC
many	TRBJ2-7	TRBV4-3	17	TRBD1	CASSQKTGQWGTYEQYF	TGCGCCAGCAGCCAAAAGACGGGACAGTGGGGTACCTACGAGCAGTACTTC
many	TRBJ1-1	TRBV7-3	14	TRBD1	CASSSTGRGTEAFF	TGTGCCAGCAGCTCGACAGGGAGGGGCACTGAAGCTTTCTTT
many	TRBJ1-1	TRBV7-6	13	-	CASSFDRLTEAFF	TGTGCCAGCAGCTTTGACAGACTCACTGAAGCTTTCTTT
many	TRBJ1-4	TRBV4-1	15	-	CASSQVGLVNEKLFF	TGCGCCAGCAGCCAAGTGGGGCTGGTTAATGAAAAACTGTTTTTT
many	TRBJ2-1	TRBV7-2	15	TRBD2	CASSLGGGTYNEQFF	TGTGCCAGCAGCTTGGGCGGGGGAACTTACAATGAGCAGTTCTTC
many	TRBJ2-7	TRBV6-2/TRBV6-3	14	TRBD1	CASRRSGQGAEQYF	TGTGCCAGCAGGCGCTCGGGACAGGGTGCCGAGCAGTACTTC
many	TRBJ2-7	TRBV5-6	15	-	CASSSYETGSYEQYF	TGTGCCAGCAGCTCCTACGAAACAGGGTCGTACGAGCAGTACTTC
-	TRBJ2-2	TRBV9	16	-	CASSVGGTRITGELFF	TGTGCCAGCAGCGTAGGAGGGACTCGAATCACCGGGGAGCTGTTTTTT
many	TRBJ2-7	TRBV7-9	13	TRBD1	CASRGQVSYEQYF	TGTGCCAGCAGGGGACAGGTATCCTACGAGCAGTACTTC
many	TRBJ1-2	TRBV6-2/TRBV6-3	16	TRBD1	CASSDPGTGGYDGYTF	TGTGCCAGCAGCGACCCCGGGACAGGGGGCTATGATGGCTACACCTTC
many	TRBJ2-5	TRBV5-1	15	-	CASSQGWGTQETQYF	TGCGCCAGCAGCCAGGGATGGGGGACTCAAGAGACCCAGTACTTC
many	TRBJ1-1	TRBV5-1	15	TRBD1	CASSLWGTVNTEAFF	TGCGCCAGCAGCTTGTGGGGGACAGTGAACACTGAAGCTTTCTTT
-	TRBJ2-3	TRBV12-3/TRBV12-4	16	-	CASSWMGPTKQDTQYF	TGTGCCAGCAGTTGGATGGGCCCAACAAAGCAAGATACGCAGTATTTT
-	TRBJ1-5	TRBV7-6	15	-	CASSYDTNSNQPQHF	TGTGCCAGCAGCTACGACACCAATAGCAATCAGCCCCAGCATTTT
-	TRBJ2-5	TRBV5-1	13	TRBD2	CASNPGGEETQYF	TGCGCCAGCAACCCGGGGGGGGAGGAGACCCAGTACTTC